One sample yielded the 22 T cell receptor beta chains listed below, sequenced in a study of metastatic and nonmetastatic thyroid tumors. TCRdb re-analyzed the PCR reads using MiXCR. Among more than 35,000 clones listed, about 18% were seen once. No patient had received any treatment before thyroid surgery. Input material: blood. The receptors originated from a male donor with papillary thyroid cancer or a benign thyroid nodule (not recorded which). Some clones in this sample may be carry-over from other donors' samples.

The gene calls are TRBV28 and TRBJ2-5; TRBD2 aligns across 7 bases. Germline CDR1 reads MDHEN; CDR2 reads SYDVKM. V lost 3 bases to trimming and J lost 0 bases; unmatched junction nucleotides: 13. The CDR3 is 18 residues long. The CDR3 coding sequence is TGTGCCAGCAGTTTTAGTACTAGCGTGGGCCCGTACCAAGAGACCCAGTACTTC. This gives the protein CASSFSTSVGPYQETQYF.

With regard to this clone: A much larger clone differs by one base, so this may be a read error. The CDR3 DNA follows: TGTGCCTGGAGTGTACTCCGTAGCGGGAGGCGTTTGTCTTACAATGAGCAGTTCTTC. Encoded protein: CAWSVLRSGRRLSYNEQFF. The chain recombines TRBV30 with TRBJ2-1, with 10 bases fitting TRBD2. J was trimmed by 4 bases and V by 0 bases; bases with no gene match: 15. Germline CDR1 reads GTSNPN; CDR2 reads SVGIG (reference sequence). The CDR3 is 19 amino acids. The full variable domain, its missing parts supplied by reference TRBV30 and TRBJ2-1, is SQTIHQWPATLVQPVGSPLSLECTVEGTSNPNLYWYRQAAGRGLQLLFYSVGIGQISSEVPQNLSASRPQDRQFILSSKKLLLSDSGFYLCAWSVLRSGRRLSYNEQFFGPGTRLTVL.

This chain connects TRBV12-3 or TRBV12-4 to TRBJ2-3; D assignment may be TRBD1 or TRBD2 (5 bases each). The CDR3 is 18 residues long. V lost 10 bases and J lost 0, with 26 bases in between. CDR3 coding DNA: TGTGCCACACGGGCAGAAAGGTCTAGCTGGGGGAGCACAGATACGCAGTATTTT. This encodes CATRAERSSWGSTDTQYF.

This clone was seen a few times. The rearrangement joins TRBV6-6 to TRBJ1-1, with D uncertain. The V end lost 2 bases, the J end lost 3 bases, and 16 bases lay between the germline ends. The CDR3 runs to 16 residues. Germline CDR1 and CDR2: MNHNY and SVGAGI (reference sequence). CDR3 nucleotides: TGTGCCAGCAGTTACGATTTGACCTTGGGCTACACTGAAGCTTTCTTT. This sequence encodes CASSYDLTLGYTEAFF.

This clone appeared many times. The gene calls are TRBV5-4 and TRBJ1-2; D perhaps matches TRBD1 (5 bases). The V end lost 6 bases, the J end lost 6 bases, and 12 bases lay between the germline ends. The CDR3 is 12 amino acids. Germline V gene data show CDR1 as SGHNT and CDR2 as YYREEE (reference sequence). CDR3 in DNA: TGTGCCAGCACCCAGGGTGGGCATGGCTACACCTTC. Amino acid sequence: CASTQGGHGYTF.

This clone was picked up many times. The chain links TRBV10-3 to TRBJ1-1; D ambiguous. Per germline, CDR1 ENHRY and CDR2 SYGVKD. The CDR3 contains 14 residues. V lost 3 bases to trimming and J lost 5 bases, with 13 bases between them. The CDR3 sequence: CAISDSVGETEAFF. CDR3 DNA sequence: TGTGCCATCAGTGACTCTGTTGGGGAAACTGAAGCTTTCTTT.

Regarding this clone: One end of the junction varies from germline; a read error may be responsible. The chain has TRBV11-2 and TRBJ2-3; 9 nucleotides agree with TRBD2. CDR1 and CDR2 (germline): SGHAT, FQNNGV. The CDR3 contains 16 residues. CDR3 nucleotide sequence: TGTGCCAGCAGCTTACGACTAGCGGTGTCCACAGATACGCATTATTTT. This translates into CASSLRLAVSTDTHYF.

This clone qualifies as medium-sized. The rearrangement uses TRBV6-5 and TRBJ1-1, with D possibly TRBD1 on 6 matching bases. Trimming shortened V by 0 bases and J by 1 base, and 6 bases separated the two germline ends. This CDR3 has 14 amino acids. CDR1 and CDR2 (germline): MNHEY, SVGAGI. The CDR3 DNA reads TGTGCCAGCAGTTACTCACAGGGGAACACTGAAGCTTTCTTT. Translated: CASSYSQGNTEAFF.

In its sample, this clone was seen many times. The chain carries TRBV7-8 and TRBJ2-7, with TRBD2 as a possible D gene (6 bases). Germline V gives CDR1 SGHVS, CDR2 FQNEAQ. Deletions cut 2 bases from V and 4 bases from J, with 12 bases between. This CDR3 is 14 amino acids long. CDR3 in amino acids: CASSLPMTSYEQYF. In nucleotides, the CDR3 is TGTGCCAGCAGCTTACCAATGACTAGTTACGAGCAGTACTTC. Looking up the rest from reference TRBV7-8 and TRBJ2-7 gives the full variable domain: GAGVSQSPRYKVAKRGQDVALRCDPISGHVSLFWYQQALGQGPEFLTYFQNEAQLDKSGLPSDRFFAERPEGSVSTLKIQRTQQEDSAVYLCASSLPMTSYEQYFGPGTRLTVT.

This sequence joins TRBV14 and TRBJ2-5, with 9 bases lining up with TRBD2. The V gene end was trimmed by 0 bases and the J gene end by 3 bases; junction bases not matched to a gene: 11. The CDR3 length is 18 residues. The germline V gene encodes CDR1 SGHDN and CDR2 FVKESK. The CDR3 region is CASSQEVRLAGSKETQYF. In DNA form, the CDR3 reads TGTGCCAGCAGCCAAGAGGTTAGGCTAGCGGGATCTAAAGAGACCCAGTACTTC.

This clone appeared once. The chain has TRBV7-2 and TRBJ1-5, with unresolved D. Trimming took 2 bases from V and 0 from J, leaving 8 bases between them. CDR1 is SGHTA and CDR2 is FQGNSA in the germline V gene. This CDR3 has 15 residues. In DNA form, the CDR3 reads TGTGCCAGCAGCTTATTTCCGGGTAGCAATCAGCCCCAGCATTTT. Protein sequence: CASSLFPGSNQPQHF.

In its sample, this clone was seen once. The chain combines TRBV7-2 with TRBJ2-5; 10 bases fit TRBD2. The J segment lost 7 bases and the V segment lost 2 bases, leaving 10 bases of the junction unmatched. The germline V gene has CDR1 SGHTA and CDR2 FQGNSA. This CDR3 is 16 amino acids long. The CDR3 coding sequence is TGTGCCAGCAGCTTATGTGGAGCGGGGGGGCGAGTGACCCAGTACTTC. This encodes CASSLCGAGGRVTQYF. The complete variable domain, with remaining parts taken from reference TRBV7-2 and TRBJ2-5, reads GAGVSQSPSNKVTEKGKDVELRCDPISGHTALYWYRQSLGQGLEFLIYFQGNSAPDKSGLPSDRFSAERTGGSVSTLTIQRTQQEDSAVYLCASSLCGAGGRVTQYFGPGTRLLVL.

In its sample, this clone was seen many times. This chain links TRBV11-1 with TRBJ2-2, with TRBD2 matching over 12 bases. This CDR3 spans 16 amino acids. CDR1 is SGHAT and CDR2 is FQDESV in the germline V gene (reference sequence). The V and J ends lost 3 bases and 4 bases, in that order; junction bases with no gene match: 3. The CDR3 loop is CASSFTSGGSTGELFF. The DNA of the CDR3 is TGTGCCAGCAGCTTCACTAGCGGGGGGTCCACCGGGGAGCTGTTTTTT. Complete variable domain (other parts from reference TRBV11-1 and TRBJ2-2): EAEVAQSPRYKITEKSQAVAFWCDPISGHATLYWYRQILGQGPELLVQFQDESVVDDSQLPKDRFSAERLKGVDSTLKIQPAELGDSAMYLCASSFTSGGSTGELFFGEGSRLTVL.

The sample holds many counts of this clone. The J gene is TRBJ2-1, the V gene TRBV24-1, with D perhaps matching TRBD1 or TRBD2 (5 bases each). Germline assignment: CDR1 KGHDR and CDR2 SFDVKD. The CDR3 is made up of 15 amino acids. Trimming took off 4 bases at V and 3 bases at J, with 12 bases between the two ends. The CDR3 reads CATSDSGRNYNEQFF. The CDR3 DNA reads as TGTGCCACCAGTGACTCGGGACGGAACTACAATGAGCAGTTCTTC.

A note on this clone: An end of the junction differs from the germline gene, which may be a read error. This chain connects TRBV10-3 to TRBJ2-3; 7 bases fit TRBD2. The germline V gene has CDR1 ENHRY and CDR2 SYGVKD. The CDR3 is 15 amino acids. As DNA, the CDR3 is TGTGCCATCAGTGAGTCTGCTAGCGGCACAGGTACGCAGTATTTT. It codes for CAISESASGTGTQYF.

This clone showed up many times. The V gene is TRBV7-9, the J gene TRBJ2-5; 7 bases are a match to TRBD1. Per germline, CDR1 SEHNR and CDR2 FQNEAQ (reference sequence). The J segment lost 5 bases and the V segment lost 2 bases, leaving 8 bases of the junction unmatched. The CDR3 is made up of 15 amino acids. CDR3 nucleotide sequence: TGTGCCAGCAGCTTAATGGGACAGTGGCGTGAGACCCAGTACTTC. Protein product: CASSLMGQWRETQYF.

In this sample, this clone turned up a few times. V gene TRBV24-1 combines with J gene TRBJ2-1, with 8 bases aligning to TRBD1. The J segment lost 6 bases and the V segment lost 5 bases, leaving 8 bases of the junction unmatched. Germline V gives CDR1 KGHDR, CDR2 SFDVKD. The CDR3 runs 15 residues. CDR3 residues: CATSVTGGGFNEQFF. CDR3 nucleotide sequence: TGTGCCACCAGTGTTACAGGGGGAGGTTTCAATGAGCAGTTCTTC.

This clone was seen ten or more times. The CDR3 sequence: CSARGTGDTEAFF. The CDR3, as DNA: TGCAGTGCTAGAGGGACAGGGGACACTGAAGCTTTCTTT. The genes are TRBV20-1 and TRBJ1-1; 9 bases align to TRBD1. The CDR3 consists of 13 residues. Germline values: CDR1 DFQATT, CDR2 SNEGSKA (reference sequence). V lost 1 base to trimming and J lost 3 bases; unmatched junction nucleotides: 0.

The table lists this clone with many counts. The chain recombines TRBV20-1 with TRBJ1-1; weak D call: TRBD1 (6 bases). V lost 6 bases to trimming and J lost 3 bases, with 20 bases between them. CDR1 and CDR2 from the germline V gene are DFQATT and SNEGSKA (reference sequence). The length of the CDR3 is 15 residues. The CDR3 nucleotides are TGCAGTGCCGATCCTAGGGGGGGCGCGGACACTGAAGCTTTCTTT. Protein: CSADPRGGADTEAFF.

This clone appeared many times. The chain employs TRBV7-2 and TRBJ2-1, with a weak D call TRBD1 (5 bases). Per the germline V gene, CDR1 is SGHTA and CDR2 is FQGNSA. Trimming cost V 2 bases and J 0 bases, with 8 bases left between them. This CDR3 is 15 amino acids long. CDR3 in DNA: TGTGCCAGCAGCTTACAGGGTAGCTCCTACAATGAGCAGTTCTTC. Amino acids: CASSLQGSSYNEQFF. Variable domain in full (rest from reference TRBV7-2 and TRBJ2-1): GAGVSQSPSNKVTEKGKDVELRCDPISGHTALYWYRQSLGQGLEFLIYFQGNSAPDKSGLPSDRFSAERTGGSVSTLTIQRTQQEDSAVYLCASSLQGSSYNEQFFGPGTRLTVL.

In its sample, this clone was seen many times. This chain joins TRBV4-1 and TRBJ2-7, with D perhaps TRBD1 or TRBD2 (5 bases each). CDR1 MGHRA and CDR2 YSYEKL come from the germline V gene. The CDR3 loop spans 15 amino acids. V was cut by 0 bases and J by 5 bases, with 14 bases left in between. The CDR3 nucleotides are TGCGCCAGCAGCCAAGAGGGGGACGTCGGAGACGAGCAGTACTTC. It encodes CASSQEGDVGDEQYF.

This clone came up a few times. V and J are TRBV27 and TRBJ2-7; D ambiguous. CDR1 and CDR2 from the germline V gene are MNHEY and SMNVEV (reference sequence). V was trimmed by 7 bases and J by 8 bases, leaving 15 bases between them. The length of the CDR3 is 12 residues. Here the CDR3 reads CASTAPSTKQYF. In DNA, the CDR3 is TGTGCCAGCACCGCCCCCTCTACGAAGCAGTACTTC.